This T cell receptor beta chain was captured by sequencing in a study of PD-1 blockade in classical Hodgkin lymphoma. General study points: Later analyses included only patients treated at least 1 year post-ASCT. Possible causes of repertoire differences, disease activity or prior therapy, remain undefined. The CD4+ diversity rise by C4D1 was clearest in complete responders.

As regards this clone: Its target is unknown.

The table came from immunoSEQ multiplex PCR; TCRdb's copy has only in-frame clones and leaves some out. The repertoire includes about 86,000 clones, roughly nine tenths of them detected once, and about 10% sits in the top ten. The V gene's germline CDR1 is MNHEY and CDR2 SMNVEV (reference sequence). Trimming at V came to 2 bases and at J to 1 base, leaving 4 bases not matched to a gene. The CDR3 sequence is 16 residues long. Patients all relapsed after autologous stem cell transplantation, and there was variation in brentuximab vedotin exposure. When best responses were assessed, they were complete response, partial response or progressive disease.

The chain links TRBV27 to TRBJ2-7; 11 positions match TRBD2. The sequence came from a human donor with classical Hodgkin lymphoma. Sequencing used peripheral blood mononuclear cells (PBMCs), obtained before the second cycle of nivolumab. Here the CDR3 reads CASSLLAGGPSYEQYF. CDR3 nucleotides: TGTGCCAGCAGTTTACTAGCGGGGGGACCGTCCTACGAGCAGTACTTC.